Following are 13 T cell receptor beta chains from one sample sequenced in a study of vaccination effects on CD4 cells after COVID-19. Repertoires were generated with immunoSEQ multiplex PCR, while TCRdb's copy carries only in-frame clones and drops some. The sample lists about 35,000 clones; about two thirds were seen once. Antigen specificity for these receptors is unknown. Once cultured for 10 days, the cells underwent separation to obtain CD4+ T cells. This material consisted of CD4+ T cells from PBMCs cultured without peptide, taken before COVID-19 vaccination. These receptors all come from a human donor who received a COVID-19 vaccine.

The CDR3 region is CASSSGRRIGQYF. The DNA of the CDR3 is TGTGCCAGCAGTTCCGGGAGGAGAATTGGGCAGTACTTC. The chain employs TRBV12-3 or TRBV12-4 and TRBJ2-7; TRBD2 matches at 7 bases. Trimming at V came to 4 bases and at J to 9 bases, leaving 9 bases not matched to a gene. CDR3 length equals 13 residues.

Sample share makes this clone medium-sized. CDR3 nucleotides: TGCGCCAGCAGCCAAGCCTCCAGGGGCGGCTCTCGCAATCAGCCCCAGCATTTT. Translated: CASSQASRGGSRNQPQHF. The genes are TRBV4-1 and TRBJ1-5; D is possibly TRBD1 (6 bases). The CDR3 spans 18 residues. Between the trimmed V and J ends, which lost 1 base and 2 bases, there was a span of 18 bases. The germline V gene encodes CDR1 MGHRA and CDR2 YSYEKL.

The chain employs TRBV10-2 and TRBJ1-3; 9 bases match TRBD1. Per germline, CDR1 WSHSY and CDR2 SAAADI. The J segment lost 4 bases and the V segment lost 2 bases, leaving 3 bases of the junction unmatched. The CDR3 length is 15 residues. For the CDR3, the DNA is TGCGCCAGCAGTGAGACAGGGGGCGGAGGAAACACCATATATTTT. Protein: CASSETGGGGNTIYF.

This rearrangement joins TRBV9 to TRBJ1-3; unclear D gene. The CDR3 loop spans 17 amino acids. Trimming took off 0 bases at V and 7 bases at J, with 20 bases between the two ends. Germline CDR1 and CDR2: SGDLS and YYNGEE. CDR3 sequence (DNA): TGTGCCAGCAGCGTAGTTCCTAAACCCGGAACACGGAACACCATATATTTT. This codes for CASSVVPKPGTRNTIYF.

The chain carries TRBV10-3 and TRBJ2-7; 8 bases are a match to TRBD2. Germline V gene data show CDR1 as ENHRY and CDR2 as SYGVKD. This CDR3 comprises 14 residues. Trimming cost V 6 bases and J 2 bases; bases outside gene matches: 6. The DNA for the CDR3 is TGTGCCATCAGGGGTAGCGGGACCCCCTACGAGCAGTACTTC. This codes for CAIRGSGTPYEQYF.

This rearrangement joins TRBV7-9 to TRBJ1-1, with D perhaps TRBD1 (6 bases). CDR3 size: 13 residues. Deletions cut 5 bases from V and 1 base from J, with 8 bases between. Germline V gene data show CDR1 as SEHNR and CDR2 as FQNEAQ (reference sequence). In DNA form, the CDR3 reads TGTGCCAGCAGCAGCAGGGGGAACACTGAAGCTTTCTTT. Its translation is CASSSRGNTEAFF.

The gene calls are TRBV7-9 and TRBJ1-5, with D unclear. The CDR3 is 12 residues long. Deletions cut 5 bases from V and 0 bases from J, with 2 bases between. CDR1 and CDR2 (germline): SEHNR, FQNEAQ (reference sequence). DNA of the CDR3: TGTGCCAGCAGCATTAGCAATCAGCCCCAGCATTTT. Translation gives CASSISNQPQHF.

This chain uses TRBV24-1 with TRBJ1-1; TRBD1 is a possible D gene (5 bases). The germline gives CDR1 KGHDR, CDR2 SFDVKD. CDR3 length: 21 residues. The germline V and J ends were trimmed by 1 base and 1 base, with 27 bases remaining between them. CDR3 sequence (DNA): TGTGCCACCAGTGATTTTCCCGGGGCCCCCCTTGGGCAGGAGGCGAACACTGAAGCTTTCTTT. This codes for CATSDFPGAPLGQEANTEAFF.

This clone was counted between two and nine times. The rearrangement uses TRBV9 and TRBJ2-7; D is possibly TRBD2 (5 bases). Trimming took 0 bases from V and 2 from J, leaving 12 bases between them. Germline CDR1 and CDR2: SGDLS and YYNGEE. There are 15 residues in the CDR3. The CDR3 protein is CASSVGTLSTYEQYF. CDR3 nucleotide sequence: TGTGCCAGCAGCGTAGGGACTCTCTCTACCTACGAGCAGTACTTC.

CDR3 DNA: TGTGCCAGCTCACCACAGGGACAGGGGGCGAGATCGTCCGAGCAGTACTTC. This gives the protein CASSPQGQGARSSEQYF. This chain connects TRBV18 to TRBJ2-7; 12 bases are a match to TRBD1. The CDR3 contains 17 residues. The V and J ends lost 1 base and 6 bases, in that order; junction bases with no gene match: 10. CDR1 is KGHSH and CDR2 is LQKENI in the germline V gene.

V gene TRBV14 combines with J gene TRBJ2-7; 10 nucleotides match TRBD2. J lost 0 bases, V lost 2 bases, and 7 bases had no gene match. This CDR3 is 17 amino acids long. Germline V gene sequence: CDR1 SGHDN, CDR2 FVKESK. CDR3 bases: TGTGCCAGCAGCCAACGTTCCGGGACTAGCGTCTCCTACGAGCAGTACTTC. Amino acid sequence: CASSQRSGTSVSYEQYF.

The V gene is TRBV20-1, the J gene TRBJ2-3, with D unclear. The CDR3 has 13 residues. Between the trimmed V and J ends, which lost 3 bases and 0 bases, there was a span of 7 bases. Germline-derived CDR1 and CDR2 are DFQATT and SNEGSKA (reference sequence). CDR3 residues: CSASTHSTDTQYF. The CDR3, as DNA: TGCAGTGCTAGTACCCACAGCACAGATACGCAGTATTTT.

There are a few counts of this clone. CDR3 bases: TGTGCCAGCAGTTCTCGACAGGGGCGCTACAGATACAATGAGCAGTTCTTC. It encodes CASSSRQGRYRYNEQFF. This chain links TRBV27 with TRBJ2-1; TRBD1 matches 8 bases. The CDR3 totals 17 residues. Germline V gene lookup returns CDR1 MNHEY and CDR2 SMNVEV (reference sequence). The J segment lost 4 bases and the V segment lost 4 bases, leaving 12 bases of the junction unmatched.